Listed below are T cell receptor beta chains from one sample, sequenced in a study of T cells in lung cancer brain metastases. Measured with immunoSEQ multiplex PCR; TCRdb has only the in-frame clones, and not every one. The repertoire holds roughly 3,200 clones, with 80% to 90% as singletons. The sequencing input was tumor tissue from the primary lung tumor. These receptors originate from a man in his sixties with non-small cell lung cancer. Both conserved end residues are part of each CDR3. The order of the fields is V gene, J gene, clone size, D gene, CDR3 DNA, CDR3 protein. A D gene is named only where the DNA matches it firmly. Rows may omit the clone size; those that give it use once, few, many or a size class.

TRBV4-1	TRBJ2-5	.	TRBD1	TGCGCCAGCAGCCAAGGGGACAGGGGAACAGAGACCCAGTACTTC	CASSQGDRGTETQYF
TRBV7-3	TRBJ2-7	.	.	TGTGCCAGCAGCCCAGAGGTTGATAAGGTTTACTACGAGCAGTACTTC	CASSPEVDKVYYEQYF
TRBV7-9	TRBJ1-2	.	TRBD1	TGTGCCAGCAGCCAGACAGGGCGGGGCTACACCTTC	CASSQTGRGYTF
TRBV14	TRBJ1-2	.	.	TGTGCCAGCAGCCGGGGCGACCTTAACTATGGCTACACCTTC	CASSRGDLNYGYTF
TRBV5-1	TRBJ2-2	.	TRBD1	TGCGCCAGCGGACCGGGACAGTTAACCGGGGAGCTGTTTTTT	CASGPGQLTGELFF
TRBV7-2	TRBJ2-3	.	.	TGTGCCAGCAGGGAGGGACGGCCAGATATGCAGTATTTT	CASREGRPDMQYF
TRBV2	TRBJ1-2	few	.	TGTGCCAGCATGTCAGGGGTCCCCTTCACCTTC	CASMSGVPFTF
TRBV7-9	TRBJ1-2	.	TRBD1	TGTGCCAGCAGCCCCCGTGCGAGGGGGCTGGCTGGCTACACCTTC	CASSPRARGLAGYTF
TRBV2	TRBJ1-1	.	TRBD1	TGTGCCAGCACCCCCATCCGGGACAGTTGGAACACTGAAGCTTTCTTT	CASTPIRDSWNTEAFF
TRBV14	TRBJ1-1	.	.	TGTGCCAGCAGCTCCGTCCGGTCGCGGGCAGGTGGAGCTTTCTTT	CASSSVRSRAGGAFF
TRBV7-8	TRBJ2-3	few	.	TGTGCCAGCAGCTTAGGGACTACCACAGATACGCAGTATTTT	CASSLGTTTDTQYF
TRBV5-1	TRBJ2-7	.	.	TGCGCCAGCAGCTTGGTTGGGGCCGAGCAGTACTTC	CASSLVGAEQYF
TRBV7-9	TRBJ1-3	.	.	TGTGCCAGCAGCCTAGGGCCCGCTTCTGGAAACACCATATATTTT	CASSLGPASGNTIYF
TRBV5-1	TRBJ2-6	.	TRBD2	TGCGCCAGCAGCCCAGGACTAGCGGTTAGCTCTGGGGCCAACGTCCTGACTTTC	CASSPGLAVSSGANVLTF